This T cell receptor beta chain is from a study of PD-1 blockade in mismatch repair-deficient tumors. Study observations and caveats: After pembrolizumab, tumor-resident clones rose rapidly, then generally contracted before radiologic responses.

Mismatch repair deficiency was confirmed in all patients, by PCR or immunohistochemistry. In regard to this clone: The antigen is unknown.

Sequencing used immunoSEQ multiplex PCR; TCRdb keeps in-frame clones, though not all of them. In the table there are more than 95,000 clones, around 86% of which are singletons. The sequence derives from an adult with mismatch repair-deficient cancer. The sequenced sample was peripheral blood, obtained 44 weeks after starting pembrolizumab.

CDR3 DNA sequence: TGCGCCAGCAGCCCCCTACAGGGGTTGAATGAAAAACTGTTTTTT. Protein: CASSPLQGLNEKLFF. The rearrangement links TRBV5-1 to TRBJ1-4; 7 nucleotides match TRBD1. The CDR3 consists of 15 residues. Looked up from germline, CDR1 is SGHRS and CDR2 is YFSETQ. V was clipped by 4 bases and J by 5 bases; unmatched bases: 8.